These T cell receptor beta chains were read from a single sample in a study of T cell changes during pregnancy in multiple sclerosis. Produced via immunoSEQ multiplex PCR; TCRdb's table is partial and in-frame only. The profile shows around 40,000 clones, 89% of them singletons. The sequencing here drew on CD4+ T cells from peripheral blood mononuclear cells, taken in the first trimester of pregnancy. The receptors come from a female donor with multiple sclerosis, enrolled in a pregnancy study. CDR3s include the opening cysteine and the closing phenylalanine or tryptophan.

>TRBV18|TRBJ2-1
CASSPPGGGGSNEQFF
>TRBV10-2|TRBJ2-7
CASSESILAGRQSSYEQYF
>TRBV10-1|TRBJ2-1
CASSLTGVYNEQFF
>TRBV9|TRBJ2-1
CASSPRGRRDNEQFF
>TRBV5-4|TRBJ2-3
CASSLEGVTDTQYF
>TRBV27|TRBJ1-1
CASSLYRQGSMNTEAFF
>TRBV30|TRBJ1-3
CAWMRQGTNTIYF
>TRBV4-2|TRBJ2-1
CASSQDRQREKFF
>TRBV29-1|TRBJ2-3
CSVEGASGTDTQYF
>TRBV10-3|TRBJ2-1
CAIKGSTSPDEQFF
>TRBV6-6|TRBJ1-3
CASSSTGNTIYF
>TRBV28|TRBJ2-1
CASSLERVNNEQFF
>TRBV9|TRBJ2-1
CASSATSGRYNEQFF
>TRBV7-3|TRBJ1-1
CASSLSVNTEAFF
>TRBV20-1|TRBJ2-1
CSASGSNEQFF
>TRBV19|TRBJ2-5
CASSILSPGGQVETQYF
>TRBV7-2|TRBJ2-7
CASSFRLAGSSYEQYF
>TRBV19|TRBJ1-5
CASSMVGPTGGKNQPQHF
>TRBV11-2|TRBJ2-1
CASSLSLAGAGNEQFF
>TRBV11-2|TRBJ2-1
CASSLILVRRYSAYNEQFF
>TRBV5-3|TRBJ2-7
CARRFPGLNYEQYF
>TRBV6-1|TRBJ1-4
CASRVQGNEKLFF
>TRBV27|TRBJ1-2
CASRIQGGAGYTF
>TRBV19|TRBJ1-2
CASSWDRVGSLGYTF
>TRBV4-2|TRBJ2-1
CASSLTNRRANEQFF
>TRBV2|TRBJ2-7
CASSGGLAAHYEQYF
>TRBV19|TRBJ1-1
CASSSQANTEAFF
>TRBV10-2|TRBJ2-1
CASRAPGSSYNEQFF
>TRBV7-3|TRBJ2-3
CASSTNREKVDTQYF
>TRBV27|TRBJ1-3
CASSPGWGPGNTIYF
>TRBV6-5|TRBJ2-7
CASSRGTATYEQYF
>TRBV7-8|TRBJ2-7
CASSLFAGTYEQYF
>TRBV2|TRBJ1-2
CATADPGRDYGYTF
>TRBV28|TRBJ2-7
CASSFSSGFYEQYF
>TRBV6-1|TRBJ1-5
CASSEDPGKSQHF
>TRBV28|TRBJ2-7
CASTSGTSSYEQYF
>TRBV11-2|TRBJ2-3
CASSLVRGWDTQYF
>TRBV5-4|TRBJ2-6
CASSSGQGASGANVLTF
>TRBV19|TRBJ2-3
CASSIRTRTMSTDTQYF
>TRBV4-1|TRBJ1-5
CASSHAGQSNQPQHF
>TRBV18|TRBJ2-1
CASSPPRQGGLNEQFF
>TRBV6-4|TRBJ2-2
CASSEEGMTGELFF
>TRBV7-2|TRBJ2-3
CASSLWDSPNTQYF